These T cell receptor beta chains were read from a single sample in a study of cytomegalovirus exposure and HLA in healthy donors. Here immunoSEQ multiplex PCR was the method, and the copy in TCRdb shows in-frame clones only, minus some. This table has 90,000 to 150,000 clones, about 74% appearing once. Sequencing was done on a sample of PBMCs. The source of these receptors is a female donor in good health and CMV-seronegative. Both conserved end residues are part of each CDR3. Fields, in order: V gene, J gene, D gene, clone size, CDR3 protein, CDR3 DNA. A D gene is named only where the DNA matches it firmly. Clone size is shown for a subset of rows, as once, few, many or a class of expanded clone.

TRBV2,TRBJ2-7,TRBD1,-,CASSGDSYEQYF,TGTGCCAGCAGTGGGGACAGCTACGAGCAGTACTTC
TRBV7-6,TRBJ2-5,TRBD2,-,CASSLVGGGFQETQYF,TGTGCCAGCAGCTTAGTAGGCGGGGGGTTTCAAGAGACCCAGTACTTC
TRBV6-6,TRBJ2-7,TRBD2,-,CASSPVAGGTYEQYF,TGTGCCAGCAGTCCTGTAGCGGGGGGGACCTACGAGCAGTACTTC
TRBV6-6,TRBJ1-5,TRBD1,once,CASSWGQGQPQHF,TGTGCCAGCAGTTGGGGACAGGGGCAGCCCCAGCATTTT
TRBV7-8,TRBJ1-5,-,-,CASSREYNTGRNQPQHF,TGTGCCAGCAGCCGAGAGTACAACACGGGTCGCAATCAGCCCCAGCATTTT
TRBV6-5,TRBJ1-6,-,-,CASSYLNRVAGSPLHF,TGTGCCAGCAGTTACTTAAACAGGGTAGCAGGTTCACCCCTCCACTTT
TRBV9,TRBJ1-5,TRBD1,-,CASSVEGAGQPQHF,TGTGCCAGCAGCGTCGAGGGGGCGGGTCAGCCCCAGCATTTT
TRBV5-1,TRBJ2-7,TRBD1,-,CASSDRGPYEQYF,TGCGCCAGCAGCGACAGGGGACCCTACGAGCAGTACTTC
TRBV4-1,TRBJ2-5,-,-,CASSQAGVQETQYF,TGCGCCAGCAGCCAAGCCGGAGTTCAAGAGACCCAGTACTTC
TRBV4-1,TRBJ1-4,-,few,CARHRPTGRNEKLFF,TGCGCCAGACACAGGCCGACTGGAAGGAATGAAAAACTGTTTTTT
TRBV5-1,TRBJ2-5,-,once,CASSLVGETQYF,TGCGCCAGCAGCTTGGTGGGAGAGACCCAGTACTTC
TRBV18,TRBJ1-4,TRBD1,few,CASSPQQGGNEKLFF,TGTGCCAGCTCACCTCAACAGGGGGGGAATGAAAAACTGTTTTTT
TRBV19,TRBJ2-3,-,-,CASSMGATDTQYF,TGTGCCAGTAGTATGGGGGCGACAGATACGCAGTATTTT
TRBV2,TRBJ2-3,TRBD2,-,CASRPSAGDGWGTDTQYF,TGTGCCAGCAGGCCTTCAGCGGGGGACGGGTGGGGCACAGATACGCAGTATTTT
TRBV7-2,TRBJ1-1,TRBD1,few,CASSPEGARTEAFF,TGTGCCAGCAGCCCTGAGGGGGCGCGCACTGAAGCTTTCTTT
TRBV19,TRBJ1-6,-,once,CASSIDSSYNSPLHF,TGTGCCAGTAGTATTGACAGCTCCTATAATTCACCCCTCCACTTT
TRBV5-4,TRBJ2-3,TRBD2,-,CASSLIAGGDSDTQYF,TGTGCCAGCAGCTTAATAGCGGGGGGGGATTCGGATACGCAGTATTTT
TRBV5-1,TRBJ1-1,-,-,CASSLNPAGFPEAFF,TGCGCCAGCAGCTTAAACCCGGCGGGGTTCCCTGAAGCTTTCTTT
TRBV4-1,TRBJ1-2,-,few,CASSQEGLGGSGGYTF,TGCGCCAGCAGCCAAGAAGGCCTTGGGGGCTCGGGGGGCTACACCTTC
TRBV5-1,TRBJ2-5,TRBD2,-,CASSLGLAGVREETQYF,TGCGCCAGCAGCTTGGGACTAGCGGGGGTTCGAGAAGAGACCCAGTACTTC
TRBV2,TRBJ1-2,TRBD1,-,CASSEEGQGEGYTF,TGTGCCAGCAGTGAGGAGGGACAGGGGGAAGGCTACACCTTC
TRBV11-2,TRBJ2-6,-,-,CASSLSGGANVLTF,TGTGCCAGCAGCTTATCCGGTGGGGCCAACGTCCTGACTTTC
TRBV6-4,TRBJ2-1,-,medium-sized,CASRRDLGESNEQFF,TGTGCCAGCAGGAGAGATCTAGGAGAGTCCAATGAGCAGTTCTTC
TRBV2,TRBJ2-2,TRBD2,-,CASTRTSGGMNTGELFF,TGTGCCAGCACTCGGACTAGCGGGGGCATGAACACCGGGGAGCTGTTTTTT
TRBV5-6,TRBJ1-3,TRBD1,few,CASSLGDRVNTIYF,TGTGCCAGCAGCTTGGGGGACAGGGTAAACACCATATATTTT
TRBV7-3,TRBJ2-1,TRBD2,few,CASSLSSGGLNEQFF,TGTGCCAGCAGCTTAAGCAGCGGGGGGCTCAATGAGCAGTTCTTC
TRBV13,TRBJ2-5,TRBD2,-,CASSQATSGQETQYF,TGTGCCAGCAGCCAAGCGACTAGCGGCCAAGAGACCCAGTACTTC
TRBV15,TRBJ1-3,-,-,CATSEARGGWNTIYF,TGTGCCACCAGCGAGGCTAGGGGTGGTTGGAACACCATATATTTT
TRBV6-5,TRBJ2-1,TRBD2,-,CASSPTSGGGNEQFF,TGTGCCAGCAGTCCTACTAGCGGGGGTGGTAATGAGCAGTTCTTC
TRBV5-1,TRBJ2-7,TRBD2,-,CASSPKFSGGSYEQYF,TGCGCCAGCAGCCCAAAGTTTAGCGGGGGATCCTACGAGCAGTACTTC
TRBV2,TRBJ1-2,TRBD1,-,CASSDGMDRVGGYTF,TGTGCCAGCAGCGACGGAATGGACAGGGTGGGAGGCTACACCTTC
TRBV2,TRBJ2-7,-,-,CASSFEPPGDYEQYF,TGTGCCAGCAGTTTCGAACCGCCGGGGGACTACGAGCAGTACTTC
TRBV7-9,TRBJ1-5,TRBD1,-,CASSLGPDRANQPQHF,TGTGCCAGCAGCTTGGGACCCGACAGGGCCAATCAGCCCCAGCATTTT
TRBV18,TRBJ2-3,TRBD1,-,CASSPGQGVTDTQYF,TGTGCCAGCTCACCAGGACAGGGGGTAACAGATACGCAGTATTTT